This TCR beta chain was sequenced in a study of blood T cells in healthy people across ages. It was with a sample-barcoded 5' primer and a J-beta primer mix that a second PCR of roughly 6 to 12 cycles was run. TCRdb reprocessed the 5' RACE reads via MiXCR and lists one record per CDR3 protein. The top ten hold roughly 22% of the sample, which has some 690,000 distinct CDR3 sequences, 22% seen once. This TCR came from a man in his sixties or seventies in good health. Sequences were obtained from blood.

CDR3 region: CASSLEGTSYAHEQFF. The CDR3 DNA reads as TGTGCCAGCAGCCTAGAAGGGACCTCCTACGCCCATGAGCAGTTCTTC. V is TRBV7-2 and J is TRBJ2-5; D is possibly TRBD1 or TRBD2 (5 bases each). The J call is in doubt because the DNA end fits TRBJ2-1 better. Germline V lookup: CDR1 SGHTA, CDR2 FQGNSA. The CDR3 runs 16 residues.